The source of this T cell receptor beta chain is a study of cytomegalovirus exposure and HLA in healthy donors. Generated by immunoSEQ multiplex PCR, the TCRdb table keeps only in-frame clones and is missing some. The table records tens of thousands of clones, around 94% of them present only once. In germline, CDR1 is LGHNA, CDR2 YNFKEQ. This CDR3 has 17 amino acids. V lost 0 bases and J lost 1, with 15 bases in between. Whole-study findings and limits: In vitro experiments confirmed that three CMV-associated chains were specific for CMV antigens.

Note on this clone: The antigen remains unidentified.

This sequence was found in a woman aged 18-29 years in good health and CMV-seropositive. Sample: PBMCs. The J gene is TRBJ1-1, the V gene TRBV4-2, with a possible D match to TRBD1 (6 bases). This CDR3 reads CASSQDADSLANTEAFF. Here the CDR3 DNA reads TGTGCCAGCAGCCAAGACGCGGACAGCTTAGCGAACACTGAAGCTTTCTTT.